This T cell receptor beta chain was recorded in a study of technical replicates of blood from several donors. The protocol was immunoSEQ multiplex PCR, while the TCRdb copy is restricted to in-frame clones and leaves out a portion. The sample gives tens of thousands of clones, roughly 94% of which show up once; 3% is in the top ten. V was clipped by 4 bases and J by 3 bases; unmatched bases: 8. Per germline, CDR1 SGHRS and CDR2 YFSETQ. This CDR3 spans 15 amino acids. The V call is TRBV5-1, the J call TRBJ2-3, with TRBD1 matching 7 bases. The sample consisted of PBMCs. This TCR was sampled from a human donor in good health. Some clones in this sample may be carry-over from other donors' samples. This CDR3 reads CASSPFSQGTDTQYF. CDR3 DNA sequence: TGCGCCAGCAGCCCCTTTTCACAGGGGACAGATACGCAGTATTTT.